Detailed here is one T cell receptor (beta chain). Germline V CDR1 and CDR2: MNHEY, SMNVEV (reference sequence). After removal of 5 bases from V and 1 base from J, the junction contained 4 bases not matched to a gene. The CDR3 is 14 residues long. Method: immunoSEQ multiplex PCR; TCRdb's copy keeps in-frame clones and lacks some. This table has about 64,000 clones, about nine tenths appearing once. The sample comes from a study of blood T cell repertoires in COVID-19. This chain uses TRBV27 with TRBJ1-1; 7 bases map to TRBD1. This clonotype was sampled from an older woman with COVID-19, enrolled during active disease. Sequencing was performed on peripheral blood. The CDR3 sequence is CASSPGQANTEAFF. Here the CDR3 DNA reads TGTGCCAGCAGTCCAGGACAGGCGAACACTGAAGCTTTCTTT.